This TCR beta chain appears in the sequencing data of a study of T cell responses to AZD1222 COVID-19 vaccine. Study-level results: Within unmutated variant regions lay the reported targets of nearly half of spike-specific TCRs. Only a handful of AZD1222 recipients, several in all, had baseline seropositivity. The donor group comprised mostly white British people and more females; the analysis possibly underestimated clonal diversity.

Profiling relied on immunoSEQ multiplex PCR, and the TCRdb table lists in-frame clones only, not all of them. The repertoire holds 150,000 to 200,000 clones, roughly nine tenths seen once, with about 3% in the top ten. Worth noting for this clone: What it binds is not known.

The sequence was collected from an adult in good health. The sample was peripheral blood, taken on day 0 of AZD1222 vaccination.

CDR3 coding DNA: TGTGCCAGCAGCCCCGCGGTCGCGGGTAAAGGTGAAGCTTTCTTT. Translating it yields CASSPAVAGKGEAFF. J is TRBJ1-1 and V is TRBV6-5; D is ambiguous. Germline CDR1 and CDR2: MNHEY and SVGAGI. V shed 6 bases and J shed 7 bases, with 21 bases lying between them. The CDR3 is 15 residues long.